This T cell receptor beta chain was identified during a study of Ad26.COV2.S vaccination and SARS-CoV-2 variants. Overall study results and limits: Placebo recipients and vaccine recipients were similar in non-spike TCR breadth. Vaccine recipients posted higher spike-specific TCR breadth than their placebo counterparts. Once vaccination had occurred, spike-specific CD8+ and CD4+ T cell responses reportedly showed substantial breadth.

Sequenced by immunoSEQ multiplex PCR; TCRdb stores in-frame clones only, minus some. The table shows roughly 300,000 clones, with about 86% occurring only once. Treatment indicated: some 20 received Ad26.COV2.S at low or high dose, single or two shots; about 5 received placebo; per-sample allocation not given. Samples analyzed were those drawn on day 63 after the first vaccine or placebo injection. Built on an Ad26 vector, the vaccine expressed Wuhan-strain SARS-CoV-2 spike. Details on this clone: Its target is unknown.

V was cut by 7 bases and J by 4 bases, with 24 bases left in between. Germline CDR1 and CDR2: SEHNR and FQNEAQ (reference sequence). There are 17 residues in the CDR3. The specimen was peripheral blood, collected in a trial of Ad26.COV2.S vaccine versus placebo. The rearrangement joins TRBV7-9 to TRBJ2-3; D may correspond to TRBD1 or TRBD2 (5 bases each). This clonotype originated in a person between 18 and 65 years old who received the Ad26.COV2.S COVID-19 vaccine or a placebo. CDR3: CASTPGSGQGNADTQYF. CDR3 DNA: TGTGCCAGCACCCCTGGTTCGGGGCAGGGTAATGCAGATACGCAGTATTTT. Drawing the rest from reference TRBV7-9 and TRBJ2-3, the complete variable domain is DTGVSQNPRHKITKRGQNVTFRCDPISEHNRLYWYRQTLGQGPEFLTYFQNEAQLEKSRLLSDRFSAERPKGSFSTLEIQRTEQGDSAMYLCASTPGSGQGNADTQYFGPGTRLTVL.